Listed here is a single TCR beta chain. CDR3 length: 15 residues. V was cut by 0 bases and J by 8 bases, with 17 bases left in between. Germline V gene sequence: CDR1 SGHRS, CDR2 YFSETQ. These data are taken from a study of blood T cell repertoires in COVID-19. For the study at large: Sources were T cells, B-cell-depleted T cells, or PBMCs; the material itself was cDNA or gDNA.

Assay used: immunoSEQ multiplex PCR; TCRdb lists only in-frame clones, some missing. The data show roughly 460,000 clones, roughly 89% seen once. The TCR was taken from a man between 18 and 29 years old with COVID-19, enrolled during active disease. The chain joins TRBV5-1 to TRBJ1-2; D is possibly TRBD1 (5 bases). The sequencing input was peripheral blood. The CDR3 loop is CASSLEVLSTVGYTF. The CDR3 DNA reads TGCGCCAGCAGCTTGGAGGTTTTATCGACAGTAGGCTACACCTTC.